Following are 24 T cell receptor beta chains from one sample sequenced in a study of PD-1 blockade in mismatch repair-deficient tumors. Assay: immunoSEQ multiplex PCR; the TCRdb copy retains only in-frame clones and omits some. The sample records about 17,000 clones, 84% being singletons. The sequencing used PBMCs, collected about 23 weeks after starting pembrolizumab. These receptors were obtained from an adult with mismatch repair-deficient cancer.

The V gene is TRBV11-3, the J gene TRBJ2-4; TRBD1 aligns across 8 bases. CDR3 length: 16 amino acids. Germline V CDR1 and CDR2: SGHNT, YENEEA. V lost 5 bases to trimming and J lost 0 bases; unmatched junction nucleotides: 6. The CDR3 here is CASSRQGTLAKNIQYF. CDR3 DNA: TGTGCCAGCAGCCGACAGGGGACCCTAGCCAAAAACATTCAGTACTTC.

This chain joins TRBV28 and TRBJ2-1; 9 nucleotides agree with TRBD1. This CDR3 is built from 16 residues. Germline trimming cut 2 bases from V and 4 bases from J; bases unmatched to any gene: 6. Per germline, CDR1 MDHEN and CDR2 SYDVKM. In DNA form, the CDR3 reads TGTGCCAGCAGTTTAAAGGGGACAGGGAAGTACAATGAGCAGTTCTTC. It codes for CASSLKGTGKYNEQFF.

V usage is TRBV25-1 and J usage is TRBJ2-1; TRBD2 matches at 8 bases. Germline CDR1 is MGHDK and CDR2 is SYGVNS. V lost 3 bases, J lost 3 bases, and 7 bases stayed unmatched. This CDR3 region has 16 residues. The CDR3 loop reads CASSELTSENYNEQFF. The CDR3 nucleotides are TGTGCCAGCAGTGAGTTGACTAGCGAAAACTACAATGAGCAGTTCTTC.

The genes are TRBV7-8 and TRBJ1-6; a weak D match, TRBD1 (5 bases). The CDR3 totals 15 residues. Germline CDR1 SGHVS, CDR2 FQNEAQ. V gave up 1 base and J gave up 7 bases, with 11 bases separating them. The CDR3 protein is CASSLVSGGNSPLHF. The DNA for the CDR3 is TGTGCCAGCAGCTTAGTGAGCGGGGGAAATTCACCCCTCCACTTT.

V and J are TRBV7-9 and TRBJ2-3; TRBD2 agrees at 8 bases. CDR3 length: 17 amino acids. CDR1 and CDR2 from the germline V gene are SEHNR and FQNEAQ (reference sequence). V was clipped by 1 base and J by 1 base; unmatched bases: 7. The CDR3 spells CASSLDVTSDRTDTQYF. DNA for the CDR3: TGTGCCAGCAGCTTAGATGTGACTAGCGATCGCACAGATACGCAGTATTTT. Variable domain in full (rest from reference TRBV7-9 and TRBJ2-3): DTGVSQNPRHKITKRGQNVTFRCDPISEHNRLYWYRQTLGQGPEFLTYFQNEAQLEKSRLLSDRFSAERPKGSFSTLEIQRTEQGDSAMYLCASSLDVTSDRTDTQYFGPGTRLTVL.

This clone was counted between two and nine times. The V and J genes are TRBV27 and TRBJ2-7; TRBD1 aligns across 7 bases. Germline-derived CDR1 and CDR2 are MNHEY and SMNVEV (reference sequence). CDR3 length: 15 amino acids. Trimming took 3 bases from V and 3 from J; bases not matched to a gene: 8. The chain's CDR3 is CASSFLQGSFYEQYF. CDR3 nucleotides: TGTGCCAGCAGTTTCCTACAGGGGAGCTTCTACGAGCAGTACTTC.

The chain combines TRBV9 with TRBJ2-3, with 8 bases identical to TRBD1. Germline V gene sequence: CDR1 SGDLS, CDR2 YYNGEE. The CDR3 is 14 amino acids. J was trimmed by 5 bases and V by 4 bases; bases with no gene match: 6. CDR3 coding DNA: TGTGCCAGCAGCTTGACAGGGGTTGGAGATACGCAGTATTTT. It translates to CASSLTGVGDTQYF.

The chain is built from TRBV27 and TRBJ1-2, with a weak D call TRBD1 (6 bases). Trimming left V 6 bases short and J 1 base short, with 15 bases between. This CDR3 is 15 amino acids long. Germline V gene sequence: CDR1 MNHEY, CDR2 SMNVEV (reference sequence). CDR3 sequence reads: CASRVGGTGNYGYTF. CDR3 bases: TGTGCCAGCAGGGTAGGGGGAACCGGTAACTATGGCTACACCTTC.

Only one count was recorded for this clone. The CDR3 loop reads CASSRAALNTEAFF. DNA for the CDR3: TGTGCCAGCTCCCGCGCGGCATTGAACACTGAAGCTTTCTTT. The chain combines TRBV18 with TRBJ1-1, with D uncertain. The CDR3 covers 14 residues. The germline V and J ends were trimmed by 6 bases and 0 bases, with 11 bases remaining between them. Germline assignment: CDR1 KGHSH and CDR2 LQKENI. Looking up the rest from reference TRBV18 and TRBJ1-1 gives the full variable domain: NAGVMQNPRHLVRRRGQEARLRCSPMKGHSHVYWYRQLPEEGLKFMVYLQKENIIDESGMPKERFSAEFPKEGPSILRIQQVVRGDSAAYFCASSRAALNTEAFFGQGTRLTVV.

The chain links TRBV11-3 to TRBJ1-1; D perhaps matches TRBD1 (6 bases). Looked up from germline, CDR1 is SGHNT and CDR2 is YENEEA. CDR3 length: 14 residues. Trimming took 4 bases from V and 2 from J, leaving 11 bases between them. CDR3 protein: CASSSRRGNTEAFF. The CDR3, as DNA: TGTGCCAGCAGCTCCCGCAGGGGCAACACTGAAGCTTTCTTT.

This clone was recorded once. This chain joins TRBV21-1 and TRBJ1-1; the listed D gene, TRBD1, was not tested against the DNA. TRBV21-1 is labeled a pseudogene. The CDR3 covers 17 residues. This CDR3 is CASSKGGTGGINTEAFF. The CDR3 region has the DNA TGTGCCAGCAGCAAAGGAGGGACAGGGGGCATCAACACTGAAGCTTTCTTT.

The J gene is TRBJ2-2, the V gene TRBV28, with D perhaps TRBD1 (5 bases). The V gene's germline CDR1 is MDHEN and CDR2 SYDVKM. The V and J ends lost 8 bases and 5 bases respectively, with 12 bases between them. The CDR3 runs 13 residues. The CDR3 spells CASLTEETGELFF. DNA of the CDR3: TGTGCCAGCCTGACAGAGGAGACCGGGGAGCTGTTTTTT.

This clone was found a few times. The chain has TRBV10-1 and TRBJ1-2; tentatively, D is TRBD1 (5 bases). This CDR3 region has 13 residues. With 2 bases removed from V and 8 bases from J, the gap between germline ends came to 12 bases. The germline gives CDR1 WNHNN, CDR2 SYGVQD (reference sequence). The DNA of the CDR3 is TGCGCCAGCAGTGAGCAACAGGAAGGCGGCTACACCTTC. Residues: CASSEQQEGGYTF.

The chain couples TRBV7-2 to TRBJ2-2; 9 positions agree with TRBD2. The CDR3 extends over 16 amino acids. Germline CDR1 reads SGHTA; CDR2 reads FQGNSA. V dropped 3 bases and J dropped 2; count of bases not matched to a gene: 4. In DNA, the CDR3 is TGTGCCAGCAGCTTCCGACTAGCGGTTAACACCGGGGAGCTGTTTTTT. Its translation is CASSFRLAVNTGELFF.

The gene calls are TRBV9 and TRBJ2-1, with 10 bases that match TRBD2. V trimming: 3 bases; J trimming: 4 bases; junction bases outside the gene matches: 7. Germline V gives CDR1 SGDLS, CDR2 YYNGEE. The CDR3 is 16 amino acids. The CDR3 loop is CASSEGSGRDYNEQFF. The CDR3 nucleotides read TGTGCCAGCAGCGAGGGCAGCGGGAGGGATTACAATGAGCAGTTCTTC.

The chain links TRBV5-1 to TRBJ2-2, with D hard to call. Germline CDR1 is SGHRS and CDR2 is YFSETQ. This CDR3 spans 13 amino acids. With 3 bases removed from V and 6 bases from J, the gap between germline ends came to 9 bases. This chain's CDR3 is CASSYFGSGELFF. CDR3 coding DNA: TGCGCCAGCAGCTATTTCGGGTCCGGGGAGCTGTTTTTT.

In this sample, this clone turned up once. This chain connects TRBV28 to TRBJ2-2, with D hard to call. Germline V gene sequence: CDR1 MDHEN, CDR2 SYDVKM. V shed 1 base and J shed 4 bases, with 7 bases lying between them. This CDR3 comprises 14 residues. In DNA form, the CDR3 reads TGTGCCAGCAGTTTATCGGGTGGCACCGGGGAGCTGTTTTTT. Its translation: CASSLSGGTGELFF.

The chain combines TRBV5-1 with TRBJ2-1; 8 bases map to TRBD2. This CDR3 contains 15 residues. CDR1 is SGHRS, CDR2 YFSETQ, per germline. Trimming took 4 bases from V and 3 from J; bases not matched to a gene: 6. The DNA for the CDR3 is TGCGCCAGCAGCCCTATTAGCGGGAACTACAATGAGCAGTTCTTC. Residues: CASSPISGNYNEQFF. The full variable domain, its missing parts supplied by reference TRBV5-1 and TRBJ2-1, is KAGVTQTPRYLIKTRGQQVTLSCSPISGHRSVSWYQQTPGQGLQFLFEYFSETQRNKGNFPGRFSGRQFSNSRSEMNVSTLELGDSALYLCASSPISGNYNEQFFGPGTRLTVL.

The chain uses TRBV23-1 and TRBJ2-1; TRBD2 matches 7 bases. TRBV23-1 belongs to the ORF category, with a function that is uncertain. V shed 1 base and J 7 bases; nucleotides not matched to a gene: 13. The CDR3 totals 17 residues. The CDR3 DNA is TGCGCCAGCAGTCAATTCAACGCGGGGAGGGCCCATAATGAGCAGTTCTTC. Its protein product is CASSQFNAGRAHNEQFF.

The chain uses TRBV29-1 and TRBJ2-1; D might be TRBD1 (5 bases). The CDR3 spans 14 residues. Trimming removed 8 bases at V and 5 bases at J, with 19 bases between. Germline V lookup: CDR1 SQVTM, CDR2 ANQGSEA. The CDR3 protein is CSQSLWSTDNEQFF. In DNA, the CDR3 is TGCAGCCAGAGTTTATGGTCGACAGACAATGAGCAGTTCTTC.

This clone was seen a few times. V usage is TRBV27 and J usage is TRBJ2-7; D not resolved. The ends were cut back, 0 bases at V and 2 bases at J, with 11 bases in the middle. There are 15 residues in the CDR3. Germline-derived CDR1 and CDR2 are MNHEY and SMNVEV (reference sequence). As DNA, the CDR3 is TGTGCCAGCAGTTTATCGATCGTCCTACCCTACGAGCAGTACTTC. It specifies CASSLSIVLPYEQYF.

The rearrangement uses TRBV2 and TRBJ2-2, with 7 bases matching TRBD1. CDR3 length: 14 amino acids. Germline V CDR1 and CDR2: SNHLY, FYNNEI. The V segment lost 9 bases and the J segment 0 bases; nucleotides outside the gene matches: 4. CDR3: CASKDRSNTGELFF. The DNA for the CDR3 is TGTGCCAGTAAGGACAGGTCGAACACCGGGGAGCTGTTTTTT.

This clone was found once. V usage is TRBV7-2 and J usage is TRBJ2-1; 7 bases are shared with TRBD2. Per the germline V gene, CDR1 is SGHTA and CDR2 is FQGNSA. V dropped 4 bases and J dropped 4; count of bases not matched to a gene: 1. The length of the CDR3 is 13 residues. The CDR3 DNA follows: TGTGCCAGCAGCTGGACTAGTTACAATGAGCAGTTCTTC. The encoded protein is CASSWTSYNEQFF.

The rearrangement links TRBV10-3 to TRBJ2-1, with D tentatively TRBD2 (7 bases). The ends were cut back, 0 bases at V and 8 bases at J, with 11 bases in the middle. CDR1 ENHRY and CDR2 SYGVKD come from the germline V gene. This CDR3 is built from 14 residues. In DNA form, the CDR3 reads TGTGCCATCAGTGAGTCGGGGGGGGCGGATGAGCAGTTCTTC. It specifies CAISESGGADEQFF.